A single sample gave rise to the 20 T cell receptor beta chains below, sequenced in a study of blood T cell repertoires in COVID-19 (dated by TCRdb to about 2020). The library was produced with the immunoSEQ multiplex PCR assay. TCRdb carries this immuneACCESS record with in-frame sequences only. Its versions omit some clonotypes, under half of them owing to an unresolved V gene in the studies checked, with the rest unexplained. This sample holds about 130,000 clones; around 82% were observed only once. The ten top clones hold around 45% of the sample. The sample comprised peripheral blood. These receptors originate from a human donor in a cohort sampled during active COVID-19.

In nucleotides, the CDR3 is TGTGCCAGCAGCCTCGGACTAGCGGGATACGGGGAGCTGTTTTTT. It codes for CASSLGLAGYGELFF. The V gene is TRBV7-2, the J gene TRBJ2-2; 12 positions agree with TRBD2. Germline loops: CDR1 SGHTA, CDR2 FQGNSA. CDR3 size: 15 residues. The ends lost 5 bases at V and 7 bases at J; junction bases unmatched: 5.

This rearrangement joins TRBV20-1 to TRBJ2-3, with TRBD2 matching 8 bases. The CDR3 covers 17 residues. J lost 5 bases, V lost 3 bases, and 16 bases had no gene match. Germline values: CDR1 DFQATT, CDR2 SNEGSKA (reference sequence). The CDR3 DNA reads TGCAGTGCTAGTGCGGCCGGGACTAGAGGAGTGCAAGATACGCAGTATTTT. This gives the protein CSASAAGTRGVQDTQYF.

The chain joins TRBV30 to TRBJ1-2; 9 bases match TRBD1. Germline V lookup: CDR1 GTSNPN, CDR2 SVGIG (reference sequence). The V segment lost 5 bases and the J segment 2 bases; nucleotides outside the gene matches: 0. The CDR3 is 12 amino acids. The CDR3 is CAWGQGNYGYTF. CDR3 sequence (DNA): TGTGCCTGGGGACAGGGGAACTATGGCTACACCTTC.

This chain joins TRBV13 and TRBJ1-1; TRBD1 aligns across 7 bases. V dropped 8 bases and J dropped 7; count of bases not matched to a gene: 10. CDR1 is PRHDT and CDR2 is FYEKMQ in the germline V gene (reference sequence). This CDR3 has 13 residues. CDR3 residues: CASSRRQGNEAFF. CDR3 sequence (DNA): TGTGCCAGCTCCCGCAGACAGGGAAATGAAGCTTTCTTT.

The rearrangement uses TRBV28 and TRBJ1-2, with D perhaps matching TRBD1 (6 bases). Trimming stripped 4 bases from V and 8 bases from J, with 20 bases between. The CDR3 has 15 residues. Germline CDR1 and CDR2: MDHEN and SYDVKM. CDR3 nucleotides: TGTGCCAGCAGTTCAACCTCAGGGGCGGCGCGGGGCTACACCTTC. This codes for CASSSTSGAARGYTF.

This clone was seen a single time. The chain recombines TRBV11-3 with TRBJ1-1; no definite D call. The CDR3 loop spans 13 amino acids. V was cut by 2 bases and J by 4 bases, with 8 bases left in between. Germline V gene sequence: CDR1 SGHNT, CDR2 YENEEA. In DNA, the CDR3 is TGTGCCAGCAGCTTAAGACGGGGCACTGAAGCTTTCTTT. Protein: CASSLRRGTEAFF.

This chain joins TRBV10-3 and TRBJ2-1; a weak D match, TRBD2 (7 bases). Trimming shortened V by 4 bases and J by 8 bases, and 15 bases separated the two germline ends. CDR3 length: 14 residues. In germline, CDR1 is ENHRY, CDR2 SYGVKD. CDR3 in DNA: TGTGCCATCAGTGCGGGGGGCGGGAAAGATGAGCAGTTCTTC. This sequence encodes CAISAGGGKDEQFF.

This clone showed up just a few times. The chain is built from TRBV11-2 and TRBJ2-2; D uncertain. This CDR3 spans 16 amino acids. V was trimmed by 4 bases and J by 0 bases, leaving 12 bases between them. Germline assignment: CDR1 SGHAT and CDR2 FQNNGV. CDR3 sequence reads: CASSSRVFSNTGELFF. As DNA, the CDR3 is TGTGCCAGCAGCTCCCGGGTGTTCTCGAACACCGGGGAGCTGTTTTTT.

CDR3: CASSQARGGASTDTQYF. DNA for the CDR3: TGCGCCAGCAGCCAAGCCCGAGGCGGGGCAAGCACAGATACGCAGTATTTT. The chain uses TRBV4-1 and TRBJ2-3; TRBD2 might be the D (6 bases). The V and J ends lost 1 base and 0 bases respectively, with 14 bases between them. The CDR3 is made up of 17 amino acids. Germline assignment: CDR1 MGHRA and CDR2 YSYEKL.

The V gene is TRBV7-3, the J gene TRBJ2-7; D is uncertain. This CDR3 region has 14 residues. The V end lost 2 bases, the J end lost 6 bases, and 14 bases lay between the germline ends. The V gene's germline CDR1 is SGHTA and CDR2 FQGTGA. CDR3 DNA: TGTGCCAGCAGCTTACGAAAAACCCCGGTCGAGCAGTACTTC. Amino acid sequence: CASSLRKTPVEQYF.

V usage is TRBV6-2 or TRBV6-3 and J usage is TRBJ2-1, with D maybe TRBD1 (6 bases). The germline V gene encodes CDR1 MNHEY and CDR2 SVGEGT. V was cut by 5 bases and J by 0 bases, with 26 bases left in between. The CDR3 contains 20 residues. The CDR3 DNA is TGTGCCAGCAGTCTTGCCGCAGGGGTGCTAAGCCCGAGCTCCTACAATGAGCAGTTCTTC. Amino acid sequence: CASSLAAGVLSPSSYNEQFF.

The chain joins TRBV28 to TRBJ2-5; weak D call: TRBD1 (5 bases). There are 12 residues in the CDR3. Germline CDR1 and CDR2: MDHEN and SYDVKM. V lost 8 bases to trimming and J lost 2 bases, with 9 bases between them. The DNA for the CDR3 is TGTGCCAGCTCCAACAGGCAAGAGACCCAGTACTTC. This sequence encodes CASSNRQETQYF.

This clone was observed once. This chain uses TRBV7-3 with TRBJ2-5; 12 nucleotides line up with TRBD2. Germline CDR1 reads SGHTA; CDR2 reads FQGTGA. CDR3 length: 17 amino acids. V shed 5 bases and J 1 base; nucleotides not matched to a gene: 8. The CDR3 DNA reads as TGTGCCAGCAGCAGGACTAGCGGGGACTTGGCCCAAGAGACCCAGTACTTC. This encodes CASSRTSGDLAQETQYF.

V and J are TRBV10-3 and TRBJ1-3, with D perhaps matching TRBD1 (5 bases). The CDR3 extends over 15 amino acids. CDR1 is ENHRY, CDR2 SYGVKD, per germline. Trimming left V 3 bases short and J 3 bases short, with 12 bases between. The CDR3 loop is CAISEPRESGNTIYF. The CDR3 region has the DNA TGTGCCATCAGTGAACCCAGGGAAAGTGGAAACACCATATATTTT.

The rearrangement links TRBV19 to TRBJ2-1, with 12 nucleotides matching TRBD1. Germline V gene sequence: CDR1 LNHDA, CDR2 SQIVND (reference sequence). V dropped 5 bases and J dropped 10; count of bases not matched to a gene: 12. The length of the CDR3 is 16 residues. The CDR3 loop reads CASSDIGTGGPLEQFF. The CDR3 coding sequence is TGTGCCAGTAGTGATATTGGGACAGGGGGCCCATTGGAGCAGTTCTTC.

The V call is TRBV2, the J call TRBJ2-1; no definite D call. Per the germline V gene, CDR1 is SNHLY and CDR2 is FYNNEI. Trimming pared 7 bases from V and 2 bases from J, leaving 12 bases between. The CDR3 loop spans 14 amino acids. CDR3 coding DNA: TGTGCCAGCATCCAGCGAGGCCCCTACAATGAGCAGTTCTTC. It is translated as CASIQRGPYNEQFF.

This sequence joins TRBV5-1 and TRBJ1-1; 7 bases fit TRBD1. The V and J ends lost 4 bases and 1 base, in that order; junction bases with no gene match: 4. The CDR3 contains 14 residues. Germline CDR1 and CDR2: SGHRS and YFSETQ. The CDR3 is CASSGGQANTEAFF. CDR3 DNA: TGCGCCAGCAGCGGAGGACAGGCGAACACTGAAGCTTTCTTT.

The rearrangement uses TRBV6-5 and TRBJ1-2; tentative D call: TRBD1 (5 bases). The V and J ends lost 7 bases and 4 bases respectively, with 16 bases between them. The germline V gene has CDR1 MNHEY and CDR2 SVGAGI. The CDR3 covers 14 residues. The CDR3 here is CASTGATAGYGYTF. The DNA of the CDR3 is TGTGCCAGCACCGGGGCGACAGCGGGCTATGGCTACACCTTC.

The chain couples TRBV10-3 to TRBJ2-7; possibly TRBD1 for D (6 bases). There are 14 residues in the CDR3. The germline V and J ends were trimmed by 2 bases and 2 bases, with 10 bases remaining between them. Germline V gene data show CDR1 as ENHRY and CDR2 as SYGVKD. The CDR3, as DNA: TGTGCCATCAGTGAGGGGACAAACACCTACGAGCAGTACTTC. It translates to CAISEGTNTYEQYF.

CDR3 region: CASSLTGTNEKLFF. The CDR3 nucleotides read TGTGCCAGCAGCTTGACAGGGACTAATGAAAAACTGTTTTTT. This sequence joins TRBV28 and TRBJ1-4, with TRBD1 matching 7 bases. Trimming removed 6 bases from V and 2 bases from J; junction bases left unmatched: 3. This CDR3 region has 14 residues. Germline values: CDR1 MDHEN, CDR2 SYDVKM.